The 5 T cell receptor beta chains below all came from one sample that was sequenced in a study of T cell responses to AZD1222 COVID-19 vaccine. Here immunoSEQ multiplex PCR was the method, and the copy in TCRdb shows in-frame clones only, minus some. Seen here are approximately 120,000 clones, over 90% observed once, and the top ten hold 0.91%. This material consisted of peripheral blood, taken on day 0 of AZD1222 vaccination. The source of these receptors is an adult in good health.

J is TRBJ2-7 and V is TRBV19; 7 nucleotides match TRBD1. V dropped 4 bases and J dropped 6; count of bases not matched to a gene: 15. The CDR3 is made up of 16 amino acids. Germline V gene data show CDR1 as LNHDA and CDR2 as SQIVND (reference sequence). The CDR3 is CASSTLPGQTSPEQYF. The DNA of the CDR3 is TGTGCCAGTAGTACCCTACCGGGACAGACCTCTCCCGAGCAGTACTTC.

CDR3 nucleotide sequence: TGCGCCAGCAGCCAAGAAGAGACAGGGGGCTATGAGCAGTTCTTC. Translated, it gives CASSQEETGGYEQFF. The rearrangement links TRBV4-1 to TRBJ2-1, with 10 bases that match TRBD1. V lost 0 bases and J lost 8; bases outside the gene matches: 4. Germline-derived CDR1 and CDR2 are MGHRA and YSYEKL. CDR3 length equals 15 residues.

This clone showed up just once. The chain is built from TRBV20-1 and TRBJ2-5; a weak D match, TRBD1 (5 bases). With 3 bases removed from V and 5 bases from J, the gap between germline ends came to 10 bases. The germline V gene encodes CDR1 DFQATT and CDR2 SNEGSKA (reference sequence). This CDR3 region has 12 residues. This CDR3 is CSASGASETQYF. CDR3 nucleotide sequence: TGCAGTGCTAGTGGGGCTAGTGAGACCCAGTACTTC.

The genes are TRBV18 and TRBJ1-2; tentative D call: TRBD1 (5 bases). V lost 3 bases and J 7 bases, leaving 12 bases between the germline ends. The CDR3 extends over 13 amino acids. Germline assignment: CDR1 KGHSH and CDR2 LQKENI. CDR3 DNA: TGTGCCAGCTCACCGGACACTGAGGGTGGCTACACCTTC. This codes for CASSPDTEGGYTF.

The chain recombines TRBV11-2 with TRBJ1-2, with D possibly matching TRBD1 (5 bases). Germline-derived CDR1 and CDR2 are SGHAT and FQNNGV. Between the trimmed V and J ends, which lost 7 bases and 4 bases, there was a span of 10 bases. The CDR3 is made up of 12 amino acids. The CDR3 region has the DNA TGTGCCAGCAATAGACAGAGCTATGGCTACACCTTC. This encodes CASNRQSYGYTF.